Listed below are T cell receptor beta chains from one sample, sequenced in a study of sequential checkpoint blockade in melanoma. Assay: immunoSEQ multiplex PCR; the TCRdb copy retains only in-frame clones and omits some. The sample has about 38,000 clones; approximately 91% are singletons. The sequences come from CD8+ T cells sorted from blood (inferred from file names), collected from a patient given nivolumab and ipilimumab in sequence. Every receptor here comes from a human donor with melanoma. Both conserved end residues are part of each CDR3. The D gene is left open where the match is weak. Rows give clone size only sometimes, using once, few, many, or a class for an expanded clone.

CASSRGNQPQHF | TGTGCCAGTAGTAGAGGTAATCAGCCCCAGCATTTT | 12 | TRBJ1-5 | few | - | TRBV19
CASSKRGTGELFF | TGTGCCAGTAGCAAGAGGGGGACCGGGGAGCTGTTTTTT | 13 | TRBJ2-2 | - | - | TRBV19
CASSLGSGDTQYF | TGTGCCAGCAGCTTAGGTAGCGGGGATACGCAGTATTTT | 13 | TRBJ2-3 | - | TRBD2 | TRBV7-3
CASSRGLAYYNEQFF | TGCGCCAGCAGCCGCGGACTAGCGTATTACAATGAGCAGTTCTTC | 15 | TRBJ2-1 | - | TRBD2 | TRBV4-3
CASSYSTTGGWTEAFF | TGTGCCAGCAGTTACTCGACCACAGGGGGTTGGACTGAAGCTTTCTTT | 16 | TRBJ1-1 | - | TRBD1 | TRBV6-5
CASSPRRQGNNEQFF | TGTGCCAGCAGCCCCCGCCGGCAGGGGAATAATGAGCAGTTCTTC | 15 | TRBJ2-1 | - | - | TRBV13
CASSRDFEQSNIQYF | TGTGCCAGCAGTAGGGACTTTGAACAAAGTAACATTCAGTACTTC | 15 | TRBJ2-4 | - | - | TRBV7-9
CASSPPLPGGGYTF | TGTGCCAGCAGCCCACCCCTGCCAGGAGGCGGCTACACCTTC | 14 | TRBJ1-2 | - | - | TRBV7-9
CASSFGTGMNTEAFF | TGTGCCAGCAGCTTTGGGACAGGGATGAACACTGAAGCTTTCTTT | 15 | TRBJ1-1 | - | TRBD1 | TRBV7-9
CASSIGGSSQHF | TGTGCCAGTAGTATAGGAGGCTCTTCACAGCATTTT | 12 | TRBJ1-5 | few | - | TRBV19
CASSLQSTDTQYF | TGTGCCAGCAGCTTACAAAGCACAGATACGCAGTATTTT | 13 | TRBJ2-3 | - | - | TRBV7-9
CASSLGPRAGQPQHF | TGTGCCAGCAGCTTGGGCCCCAGGGCAGGGCAGCCCCAGCATTTT | 15 | TRBJ1-5 | - | - | TRBV5-6
CASSPATGGWVDEQYF | TGTGCCAGCAGCCCTGCCACGGGGGGCTGGGTGGACGAGCAGTACTTC | 16 | TRBJ2-7 | - | - | TRBV7-2
CASRDRVETQYF | TGTGCCAGCCGGGACAGGGTTGAGACCCAGTACTTC | 12 | TRBJ2-5 | - | TRBD1 | TRBV2
CASSLYRGEAETQYF | TGTGCCAGCAGCTTATACAGGGGAGAAGCGGAGACCCAGTACTTC | 15 | TRBJ2-5 | few | TRBD1 | TRBV11-2
CASSQDQDDGGHSYEQYF | TGTGCCAGCAGCCAAGATCAGGACGATGGGGGCCACTCCTACGAGCAGTACTTC | 18 | TRBJ2-7 | - | - | TRBV4-2
CASSLTSGRASGTGELFF | TGCGCCAGCAGCTTGACTAGCGGGAGGGCCTCGGGCACCGGGGAGCTGTTTTTT | 18 | TRBJ2-2 | - | TRBD2 | TRBV5-1
CASSLEGPEAFF | TGCGCCAGCAGCTTGGAGGGGCCCGAAGCTTTCTTT | 12 | TRBJ1-1 | once | - | TRBV5-1
CASSFLRGTDTQYF | TGTGCCAGCAGCTTTTTGAGGGGCACAGATACGCAGTATTTT | 14 | TRBJ2-3 | - | - | TRBV7-9
CASSYLSSRGTQYF | TGTGCCAGCAGTTATCTTTCGTCCCGGGGGACCCAGTACTTC | 14 | TRBJ2-5 | - | - | TRBV6-5
CASSLSDSYNEQFF | TGTGCCAGCAGCTTATCAGACTCCTACAATGAGCAGTTCTTC | 14 | TRBJ2-1 | - | - | TRBV7-2
CASSVLGGPYGYTF | TGTGCCAGCAGCGTATTAGGCGGCCCCTATGGCTACACCTTC | 14 | TRBJ1-2 | - | - | TRBV9
CASSIVAGGFTEAFF | TGTGCCAGTAGTATCGTGGCAGGGGGCTTCACTGAAGCTTTCTTT | 15 | TRBJ1-1 | - | TRBD1 | TRBV19
CASSLGLAGDADTQYF | TGTGCCAGCAGCTTAGGACTAGCGGGAGACGCAGATACGCAGTATTTT | 16 | TRBJ2-3 | - | TRBD2 | TRBV5-6